This passage covers 9 T cell receptor beta chains from one sample sequenced in a study of blood T cells in healthy people across ages. It was with a sample-barcoded 5' primer and a J-beta primer mix that a second PCR of roughly 7 to 12 cycles was run. MiXCR, applied by TCRdb to the 5' RACE reads, yields one record per CDR3 protein. This sample has about 640,000 distinct CDR3 sequences, with 58% found just once. The sample comprised blood. These receptors were taken from a man between 60 and 75 years old in good health.

This clonotype was picked up one time. This chain connects TRBV11-2 to TRBJ2-4; D may be TRBD2 (6 bases). The DNA end is more similar to TRBJ2-5, so the J call may be wrong. The germline V gene encodes CDR1 SGHAT and CDR2 FQNNGV. The CDR3 has 15 residues. Here the CDR3 reads CASSLRPSRGETQYF. CDR3 DNA sequence: TGTGCCAGCAGCTTAAGGCCGTCCCGGGGGGAGACCCAGTACTTC.

The rearrangement uses TRBV7-2 and TRBJ2-2; D remains unclear. The V end was cut by 4 bases, the J end by 2 bases, with 14 bases between. The CDR3 totals 16 residues. Germline loops: CDR1 SGHTA, CDR2 FQGNSA. CDR3 nucleotide sequence: TGTGCCAGCAGCTCCTCTTCCCTGACCAACACCGGGGAGCTGTTTTTT. Amino acid sequence: CASSSSSLTNTGELFF.

The sample holds a few counts of this clonotype. V is TRBV18 and J is TRBJ2-1; D is undetermined. Trimming cost V 3 bases and J 0 bases, with 9 bases left between them. Germline V gives CDR1 KGHSH, CDR2 LQKENI. The CDR3 is 15 amino acids. The CDR3 nucleotides are TGTGCCAGCTCACCTGGCACATTCTCCTACAATGAGCAGTTCTTC. This sequence encodes CASSPGTFSYNEQFF.

Only one count was recorded for this clonotype. Being one base from a much bigger clone, this may be a read error. The rearrangement uses TRBV29-1 and TRBJ2-7, with D possibly being TRBD1 or TRBD2 (5 bases each). The assigned J gene may be wrong: the sequence end matches TRBJ2-5 better. The V gene's germline CDR1 is SQVTM and CDR2 ANQGSEA. This CDR3 comprises 13 residues. The CDR3 sequence: CSVAPSREETQYF. Here the CDR3 DNA reads TGCAGCGTTGCACCTAGCAGGGAAGAGACCCAGTACTTC.

This clonotype was seen a handful of times. The chain couples TRBV5-1 to TRBJ2-7; D is undetermined. CDR1 is SGHRS and CDR2 is YFSETQ in the germline V gene. The ends were cut back, 0 bases at V and 2 bases at J, with 9 bases in the middle. The CDR3 is made up of 14 amino acids. This CDR3 reads CASSLGQKTYEQYF. The DNA for the CDR3 is TGCGCCAGCAGCTTGGGTCAGAAGACCTACGAGCAGTACTTC.

At least ten counts were recorded for this clonotype. The chain employs TRBV27 and TRBJ2-3; 9 bases align to TRBD2. Germline V gene sequence: CDR1 MNHEY, CDR2 SMNVEV (reference sequence). The junction had 4 bases not matched to a gene; V was cut back by 3 bases and J by 0 bases. This CDR3 comprises 16 residues. As DNA, the CDR3 is TGTGCCAGCAGTTTTAGCGGGGGCACTAGCACAGATACGCAGTATTTT. Translation gives CASSFSGGTSTDTQYF.

The V call is TRBV18, the J call TRBJ2-5; D not certain. Germline V gene lookup returns CDR1 KGHSH and CDR2 LQKENI. This CDR3 has 13 amino acids. Trimming removed 4 bases at V and 1 base at J, with 7 bases between. The CDR3 nucleotides are TGTGCCAGCTCACGTTCCATCCAAGAGACCCAGTACTTC. Its translation is CASSRSIQETQYF.

The V call is TRBV13, the J call TRBJ2-7, with TRBD1 matching 8 bases. The V gene end was trimmed by 0 bases and the J gene end by 3 bases; junction bases not matched to a gene: 4. The CDR3 covers 15 residues. The germline CDR1 and CDR2 sequences are PRHDT and FYEKMQ (reference sequence). The CDR3 DNA reads TGTGCCAGCAGCTTAGGACAGGGGGTGTTCTACGAGCAGTACTTC. Translated, it gives CASSLGQGVFYEQYF.

This clonotype has more than one count but fewer than ten. V gene TRBV15 combines with J gene TRBJ1-2, with a tentative D call TRBD1 (5 bases). Germline-derived CDR1 and CDR2 are LNHNV and YYDKDF (reference sequence). V was clipped by 0 bases and J by 1 base, with 12 bases between them. The CDR3 covers 16 residues. CDR3 nucleotide sequence: TGTGCCACCAGCAGAGACCACAGGTTGGATAACTATGGCTACACCTTC. Protein: CATSRDHRLDNYGYTF. Full variable domain (outside the CDR3, taken from reference TRBV15 and TRBJ1-2): DAMVIQNPRYQVTQFGKPVTLSCSQTLNHNVMYWYQQKSSQAPKLLFHYYDKDFNNEADTPDNFQSRRPNTSFCFLDIRSPGLGDTAMYLCATSRDHRLDNYGYTFGSGTRLTVV.